The 4 T cell receptor beta chains below come from one sample, sequenced in a study of blood T cell repertoires in COVID-19. Sequencing used immunoSEQ multiplex PCR; TCRdb keeps in-frame clones, though not all of them. Among under 120,000 clones listed, 70% to 90% were seen once. The sample taken for sequencing was peripheral blood. The origin of the receptors is a human donor in a cohort sampled during active COVID-19.

The V and J genes are TRBV2 and TRBJ1-5, with D uncertain. Trimming took off 6 bases at V and 5 bases at J, with 8 bases between the two ends. Germline lookup yields CDR1 SNHLY and CDR2 FYNNEI. The CDR3 has 12 residues. The DNA for the CDR3 is TGTGCCAGCAGCGGAGACGATCAGCCCCAGCATTTT. Protein: CASSGDDQPQHF.

The rearrangement uses TRBV7-6 and TRBJ1-2; no firm D call. The V and J ends lost 7 bases and 2 bases respectively, with 11 bases between them. The CDR3 is made up of 13 amino acids. Germline CDR1 reads SGHVS; CDR2 reads FNYEAQ. As DNA, the CDR3 is TGTGCCAGCATTTCCAGTCCCAACTATGGCTACACCTTC. It encodes CASISSPNYGYTF.

This clone has a handful of counts. Other DNA sequences of this sample code for an identical CDR3. The chain carries TRBV7-9 and TRBJ1-4; weak D call: TRBD1 (5 bases). The length of the CDR3 is 14 residues. V dropped 1 base and J dropped 7 bases, with 10 bases sitting between them. Germline V gene lookup returns CDR1 SEHNR and CDR2 FQNEAQ (reference sequence). The CDR3 loop is CASSLGQGGEKLFF. CDR3 coding DNA: TGTGCCAGCAGCTTAGGTCAGGGTGGTGAAAAACTGTTTTTT.

The chain combines TRBV7-3 with TRBJ2-3; D is perhaps TRBD1 (5 bases). This CDR3 contains 15 residues. V shed 3 bases and J shed 0 bases, with 10 bases lying between them. The germline V gene encodes CDR1 SGHTA and CDR2 FQGTGA. CDR3 region: CASSFTGPSTDTQYF. CDR3 coding DNA: TGTGCCAGCAGCTTCACAGGTCCTAGCACAGATACGCAGTATTTT.